These 29 T cell receptor beta chains were sequenced from one sample in a study of T cell responses to AZD1222 COVID-19 vaccine. Sequencing used immunoSEQ multiplex PCR; TCRdb keeps in-frame clones, though not all of them. The top ten hold approximately 2.2% of the sample, which has around 100,000 clones, more than 90% seen once. The sequencing used peripheral blood, collected on day 0 of AZD1222 vaccination. These receptors were obtained from an adult in good health.

The chain recombines TRBV9 with TRBJ1-3; D remains ambiguous. Germline V lookup: CDR1 SGDLS, CDR2 YYNGEE. V shed 0 bases and J shed 2 bases, with 9 bases lying between them. The CDR3 totals 15 residues. The CDR3 sequence is CASSVDTVPGNTIYF. Here the CDR3 DNA reads TGTGCCAGCAGCGTAGACACGGTACCTGGAAACACCATATATTTT.

V gene TRBV6-5 combines with J gene TRBJ2-7, with unresolved D. This CDR3 comprises 13 residues. Trimming pared 6 bases from V and 2 bases from J, leaving 11 bases between. CDR1 MNHEY and CDR2 SVGAGI come from the germline V gene. CDR3 loop: CASRSDLTYEQYF. CDR3 coding DNA: TGTGCCAGCAGGTCCGATTTGACCTACGAGCAGTACTTC.

J is TRBJ2-7 and V is TRBV7-9; D possibly corresponds to TRBD1 (6 bases). The germline gives CDR1 SEHNR, CDR2 FQNEAQ (reference sequence). The CDR3 has 13 amino acids. V lost 5 bases, J lost 5 bases, and 13 bases lay in between. CDR3 residues: CASSVRGSNEQYF. The CDR3 DNA follows: TGTGCCAGCAGCGTTAGGGGGAGTAACGAGCAGTACTTC.

The chain links TRBV2 to TRBJ1-1; D is ambiguous. Germline V CDR1 and CDR2: SNHLY, FYNNEI. This CDR3 is 14 amino acids long. V dropped 8 bases and J dropped 0 bases, with 13 bases sitting between them. CDR3 DNA: TGTGCCAGCCTAACGGCCAGAATGAACACTGAAGCTTTCTTT. It specifies CASLTARMNTEAFF.

V gene TRBV6-5 combines with J gene TRBJ1-1; the D gene is possibly TRBD1 (5 bases). This CDR3 has 13 residues. The germline V gene has CDR1 MNHEY and CDR2 SVGAGI. Trimming cost V 6 bases and J 3 bases, with 11 bases left between them. CDR3 DNA sequence: TGTGCCAGCAGGCCCGGGGGGTACACTGAAGCTTTCTTT. Protein sequence: CASRPGGYTEAFF.

This clone was detected only once. The CDR3 DNA is TGTGCCAGCAGTGACGGCACCGACACAGATACGCAGTATTTT. Protein sequence: CASSDGTDTDTQYF. V is TRBV6-4 and J is TRBJ2-3; D gene uncertain. The CDR3 runs to 14 residues. Trimming cost V 2 bases and J 2 bases, with 8 bases left between them. From germline, CDR1 is MRHNA and CDR2 SNTAGT.

The rearrangement links TRBV18 to TRBJ2-1; 7 positions agree with TRBD1. V was clipped by 3 bases and J by 2 bases; unmatched bases: 7. Germline V gene sequence: CDR1 KGHSH, CDR2 LQKENI. The CDR3 covers 16 residues. CDR3 in DNA: TGTGCCAGCTCACCTCACAGGGGAGTCCCCTACAATGAGCAGTTCTTC. This encodes CASSPHRGVPYNEQFF.

The chain couples TRBV6-2 or TRBV6-3 to TRBJ2-5; 15 positions match TRBD2. The CDR3 extends over 19 amino acids. V dropped 4 bases and J dropped 5; count of bases not matched to a gene: 14. CDR1 is MNHEY, CDR2 SVGEGT, per germline. CDR3 amino acids: CASSWGLAGGSLGEETQYF. CDR3 nucleotides: TGTGCCAGCAGTTGGGGACTAGCGGGGGGATCTCTCGGGGAGGAGACCCAGTACTTC.

The J gene is TRBJ2-3, the V gene TRBV7-2; tentatively, D is TRBD2 (7 bases). The V end lost 7 bases, the J end lost 4 bases, and 18 bases lay between the germline ends. The CDR3 is 15 residues long. Germline CDR1 SGHTA, CDR2 FQGNSA. The CDR3 here is CASTWGGARADTQYF. The CDR3 DNA sequence: TGTGCCAGCACCTGGGGGGGCGCTAGGGCAGATACGCAGTATTTT.

V usage is TRBV4-3 and J usage is TRBJ1-1, with 7 bases identical to TRBD1. V was clipped by 4 bases and J by 6 bases; unmatched bases: 5. CDR1 LGHNA and CDR2 YSLEER come from the germline V gene. The CDR3 is made up of 13 amino acids. The CDR3 here is CASSPTGRPEAFF. The CDR3 bases are TGCGCCAGCAGCCCGACAGGGAGACCTGAAGCTTTCTTT.

This rearrangement joins TRBV28 to TRBJ1-6; no clear D gene. This CDR3 has 12 amino acids. Per germline, CDR1 MDHEN and CDR2 SYDVKM. Between the trimmed V and J ends, which lost 4 bases and 6 bases, there was a span of 4 bases. Written as DNA, the CDR3 is TGTGCCAGCAGTTCGGGTAATTCACCCCTCCACTTT. Its protein product is CASSSGNSPLHF.

This chain joins TRBV28 and TRBJ1-2; D is unresolved. The germline V and J ends were trimmed by 4 bases and 8 bases, with 17 bases remaining between them. Germline V gene lookup returns CDR1 MDHEN and CDR2 SYDVKM. The CDR3 has 14 residues. CDR3 residues: CASSSPGPIIGYTF. The CDR3 DNA follows: TGTGCCAGCAGTTCCCCGGGCCCTATAATAGGCTACACCTTC.

The chain joins TRBV6-1 to TRBJ2-7; 9 nucleotides agree with TRBD2. Germline V gene sequence: CDR1 MNHNS, CDR2 SASEGT. The CDR3 runs to 14 residues. J was trimmed by 3 bases and V by 7 bases; bases with no gene match: 7. CDR3 nucleotides: TGTGCCAGCACTTTAGCGGGGGTAATCTACGAGCAGTACTTC. Protein: CASTLAGVIYEQYF.

A word on this clone: One end of the junction fails to match germline, which may point to a read error. The chain combines TRBV2 with TRBJ1-2, with 9 bases aligning to TRBD1. Germline lookup yields CDR1 SNHLY and CDR2 FYNNEI. The CDR3 has 14 amino acids. The CDR3 loop is CASSEDRGVYGYTF. The DNA of the CDR3 is TGTGCCAGCAGCGAAGACAGGGGGGTCTATGGCTACACCTTC.

CDR3 residues: CSVVIDSLPSYEQYF. For the CDR3, the DNA is TGCAGCGTTGTGATTGACAGTCTCCCCTCCTACGAGCAGTACTTC. The chain carries TRBV29-1 and TRBJ2-7; TRBD1 might be the D (5 bases). The CDR3 sequence is 15 residues long. Germline values: CDR1 SQVTM, CDR2 ANQGSEA. Trimming took 4 bases from V and 0 from J, leaving 16 bases between them.

The genes are TRBV2 and TRBJ2-5; 9 nucleotides align to TRBD2. CDR3 length: 17 residues. With V trimmed by 2 bases and J by 4 bases, 11 bases remained unmatched. CDR1 SNHLY and CDR2 FYNNEI come from the germline V gene. CDR3: CASSELMAGGRRETQYF. The CDR3, as DNA: TGTGCCAGCAGTGAATTGATGGCGGGGGGGAGGAGAGAGACCCAGTACTTC. Based on the CDR3 plus reference TRBV2 and TRBJ2-5, the full variable domain is EPEVTQTPSHQVTQMGQEVILRCVPISNHLYFYWYRQILGQKVEFLVSFYNNEISEKSEIFDDQFSVERPDGSNFTLKIRSTKLEDSAMYFCASSELMAGGRRETQYFGPGTRLLVL.

The V call is TRBV5-6, the J call TRBJ1-5; D unresolved. Germline assignment: CDR1 SGHDT and CDR2 YYEEEE. This CDR3 comprises 12 residues. V lost 2 bases to trimming and J lost 7 bases, with 7 bases between them. CDR3 sequence (DNA): TGTGCCAGCAGCTTCCTCGGCCAGCCCCAGCATTTT. As protein: CASSFLGQPQHF. The variable domain in full, with the rest retrieved from reference TRBV5-6 and TRBJ1-5, is DAGVTQSPTHLIKTRGQQVTLRCSPKSGHDTVSWYQQALGQGPQFIFQYYEEEERQRGNFPDRFSGHQFPNYSSELNVNALLLGDSALYLCASSFLGQPQHFGDGTRLSIL.

The chain has TRBV5-5 and TRBJ1-2; perhaps TRBD1 as D (5 bases). The CDR3 is made up of 14 amino acids. Germline V CDR1 and CDR2: SGHKS, YYEKEE (reference sequence). The V gene lost 1 base and the J gene lost 5 bases, with 12 bases spanning the gap. The CDR3 is CASSLSQGWYGYTF. The CDR3 nucleotides read TGTGCCAGCAGCTTGTCCCAGGGCTGGTATGGCTACACCTTC.

The chain links TRBV7-3 to TRBJ1-1; D remains ambiguous. Trimming removed 5 bases at V and 3 bases at J, with 16 bases between. This CDR3 is built from 15 residues. Germline-derived CDR1 and CDR2 are SGHTA and FQGTGA. The CDR3 DNA sequence: TGTGCCAGCAGCCCATTGGGGAGCTTGGACACTGAAGCTTTCTTT. Encoded protein: CASSPLGSLDTEAFF.

The chain has TRBV10-3 and TRBJ2-1, with 10 bases aligning to TRBD1. V trimming: 4 bases; J trimming: 9 bases; junction bases outside the gene matches: 9. Germline CDR1 and CDR2: ENHRY and SYGVKD. The CDR3 contains 15 residues. The CDR3 DNA sequence: TGTGCCATCAGTGGGGAAGACAGGGGGCAGAGTGAGCAGTTCTTC. Its translation: CAISGEDRGQSEQFF.

This chain links TRBV5-1 with TRBJ2-1; the match to TRBD2 covers 13 bases. V trimming: 0 bases; J trimming: 4 bases; junction bases outside the gene matches: 7. The germline V gene encodes CDR1 SGHRS and CDR2 YFSETQ. The CDR3 is 18 amino acids. In DNA, the CDR3 is TGCGCCAGCAGCTTGGCCTTGACTAGCGGGGGGACGTACAATGAGCAGTTCTTC. It encodes CASSLALTSGGTYNEQFF.

The chain joins TRBV7-8 to TRBJ1-3; the D is unclear. Germline-derived CDR1 and CDR2 are SGHVS and FQNEAQ. The CDR3 totals 16 residues. Trimming shortened V by 2 bases and J by 2 bases, and 13 bases separated the two germline ends. This chain's CDR3 is CASSLFSGSPGNTIYF. DNA of the CDR3: TGTGCCAGCAGCTTATTTTCGGGGTCCCCTGGAAACACCATATATTTT.

On this clone: This specimen includes other DNA sequences encoding the same CDR3. The V gene is TRBV7-8, the J gene TRBJ1-1; D unresolved. V was cut by 0 bases and J by 2 bases, with 7 bases left in between. Per germline, CDR1 SGHVS and CDR2 FQNEAQ. This CDR3 comprises 14 residues. CDR3 sequence: CASSLARGNTEAFF. DNA for the CDR3: TGTGCCAGCAGCTTAGCGCGGGGAAACACTGAAGCTTTCTTT.

This chain links TRBV7-9 with TRBJ2-7; TRBD1 matches 7 bases. The CDR3 length is 15 residues. Germline V gene lookup returns CDR1 SEHNR and CDR2 FQNEAQ (reference sequence). Unmatched junction bases numbered 7, after V lost 5 bases and J lost 0 bases. CDR3 loop: CASSPDRLSSYEQYF. CDR3 bases: TGTGCCAGCAGCCCGGACAGGCTTTCCTCCTACGAGCAGTACTTC.

This sequence joins TRBV29-1 and TRBJ2-2; unclear D gene. Germline V gene lookup returns CDR1 SQVTM and CDR2 ANQGSEA. Trimming pared 5 bases from V and 3 bases from J, leaving 13 bases between. The CDR3 spans 14 residues. CDR3 loop: CSVNAVSDTGELFF. The DNA for the CDR3 is TGCAGCGTTAATGCGGTATCGGACACCGGGGAGCTGTTTTTT.

The V gene is TRBV28, the J gene TRBJ1-4, with D tentatively TRBD1 (6 bases). There are 16 residues in the CDR3. CDR1 and CDR2 from the germline V gene are MDHEN and SYDVKM. The V and J ends lost 6 bases and 6 bases respectively, with 20 bases between them. DNA of the CDR3: TGTGCCAGCAGGCCTCCACCTGGGGCAGGGGATGAAAAACTGTTTTTT. Amino acid sequence: CASRPPPGAGDEKLFF.

The chain carries TRBV30 and TRBJ2-7; D not certain. The CDR3 is made up of 13 amino acids. From germline, CDR1 is GTSNPN and CDR2 SVGIG (reference sequence). V lost 1 base and J lost 4, with 11 bases in between. The CDR3 sequence: CAWSDGMFYEQYF. CDR3 nucleotide sequence: TGTGCCTGGAGTGACGGCATGTTTTACGAGCAGTACTTC.

The J gene is TRBJ1-2, the V gene TRBV18, with D maybe TRBD1 (6 bases). Trimming pared 8 bases from V and 2 bases from J, leaving 15 bases between. The CDR3 has 14 residues. The germline gives CDR1 KGHSH, CDR2 LQKENI. This CDR3 is CASALGQGNYGYTF. The CDR3 nucleotides are TGTGCCAGCGCCTTGGGTCAGGGGAACTATGGCTACACCTTC.

In this sample, this clone turned up once. The chain combines TRBV2 with TRBJ2-5; TRBD1 matches 8 bases. V was clipped by 5 bases and J by 5 bases; unmatched bases: 4. CDR1 is SNHLY, CDR2 FYNNEI, per germline. This CDR3 region has 13 residues. CDR3 bases: TGTGCCAGCAGTTTGGACAGGGAGGAGACCCAGTACTTC. It translates to CASSLDREETQYF. The full variable domain, rest sourced from reference TRBV2 and TRBJ2-5, is EPEVTQTPSHQVTQMGQEVILRCVPISNHLYFYWYRQILGQKVEFLVSFYNNEISEKSEIFDDQFSVERPDGSNFTLKIRSTKLEDSAMYFCASSLDREETQYFGPGTRLLVL.